This T cell receptor beta chain emerged from a study of cytomegalovirus exposure and HLA in healthy donors. Study-level results: Presence/absence analyses took donor sequencing depth as roughly uniform. About 87% or about 30% of the time was how often most TCR beta V segments were productive, according to an earlier analysis. An ancestry cluster, one associated with Asian ancestry, reportedly showed fewer N-insertions than the approximately 670-donor mean in a later analysis.

As to this clone: Its matching antigen is unknown.

The CDR3 consists of 15 residues. Germline CDR1 LGHNA, CDR2 YSLEER. V lost 4 bases, J lost 7 bases, and 9 bases stayed unmatched. The PCR had 60 Vbeta and 13 Jbeta primers. As processed by the authors: Approximately 11 million of tens of millions of unique TCR beta chains were shared, per a later count. TCRdb's table, derived via immunoSEQ multiplex PCR, lists solely in-frame clones and lacks some. Clonal size and the V and J genes are those of that table, whereas D and trimming came from the DNA. The sample shows some 160,000 clones, over 60% of them seen only once. The sample consisted of PBMCs. This chain links TRBV4-3 with TRBJ2-7, with TRBD2 matching over 11 bases. The clonotype originates from a man aged 35 to 55 in good health and CMV-seronegative. CDR3 residues: CASSPGLADGGEQYF. The CDR3, as DNA: TGCGCCAGCAGCCCGGGACTAGCGGACGGAGGGGAGCAGTACTTC.